The present TCR beta chain was sequenced within a study of blood T cell repertoires in COVID-19. Across the whole study: Acute and convalescent COVID-19 specimens originated in the United States, Italy and Spain. T cells, B-cell-depleted T cells, or PBMCs provided the cDNA or gDNA that served as material.

Germline CDR1 SGHVS, CDR2 FQNEAQ. The CDR3 runs 14 residues. Concerning this clone: Compared with germline, one end of the junction differs, possibly owing to a read error.

Original data processing: For nucleated cells, counts were estimated from reference gene primer amplification. This table comes from immunoSEQ multiplex PCR, and its TCRdb copy is limited to in-frame clones, with some not included. V, J and clone size were drawn from that table, and D and trimming were deduced from the DNA. The repertoire holds about 94,000 clones, roughly 87% seen once, with around 5.3% in the top ten. The sequenced material came from peripheral blood. The TCR was taken from a woman aged 80 or older with acute or convalescent COVID-19. This chain links TRBV7-8 with TRBJ2-7; 10 bases fit TRBD1. DNA of the CDR3: TGTGCCAGCAGCCTTCAACCTCGACAGGGGGCGGTTGACTTC. This gives the protein CASSLQPRQGAVDF.